This T cell receptor beta chain emerged from a study of shared clonotypes between healthy human individuals. Study-level points and caveats: Richness estimates generally favored naive over memory subsets.

The authors' processing: Filtering of immunoSEQ junctional sequences could not match full-length read filtering. The protocol was immunoSEQ multiplex PCR, while the TCRdb copy is restricted to in-frame clones and leaves out a portion. D and trimming were read from the DNA, whereas the V and J calls and clone size are those reported in that table. The table has about 1,900,000 clones, 85% to 95% seen once. Naive CD8 cells lacked CD45RO, underwent positive selection for CCR7 and left out terminally differentiated effector memory CD45RA+ cells. Adults of Caucasian background living in Nashville, Tennessee made up all donors. As to this clone: Its antigen is as yet unknown. Other nucleotide sequences in the sample specify the same CDR3.

J gave up 4 bases and V 4 bases, and 6 bases lay outside the gene matches. The CDR3 consists of 14 residues. Germline V gene lookup returns CDR1 MNHEY and CDR2 SVGAGI. The source of this sequence is a man between 18 and 35 years old in good health. The source material was naive CD8+ T cells sorted from blood. The chain joins TRBV6-5 to TRBJ2-7; 8 nucleotides line up with TRBD1. CDR3 in amino acids: CASSFGQGGYEQYF. The CDR3 DNA sequence: TGTGCCAGCAGTTTCGGACAGGGCGGTTACGAGCAGTACTTC.